This T cell receptor (beta chain) stems from a study of blood T cell repertoires in COVID-19. Study information: T cells, B-cell-depleted T cells, or PBMCs supplied cDNA or gDNA.

Trimming shortened V by 8 bases and J by 4 bases, and 18 bases separated the two germline ends. The CDR3 length is 16 residues. CDR1 and CDR2 from the germline V gene are LNHDA and SQIVND (reference sequence). Participants came from roughly 23 US areas, aged roughly 18 to 89 years. The study assigned cohorts using participant-reported clinical history. This clone was detected once. In the study's own analysis: Reference gene primer amplification gave estimated nucleated cell counts. Sequenced by immunoSEQ multiplex PCR; TCRdb stores in-frame clones only, minus some. V and J calls and clone size are given by that table; D and trimming were obtained from the DNA. The table records around 50,000 clones, almost 80% of them present only once.

The clonotype comes from a woman aged 50 to 60 with acute COVID-19. Sequenced input: PBMCs or T cells enriched from blood (not recorded which). The rearrangement uses TRBV19 and TRBJ1-6; D perhaps matches TRBD1 (6 bases). CDR3 sequence: CASSEQGNSYNSPLHF. The CDR3 coding sequence is TGTGCCAGTTCGGAACAGGGAAATTCGTATAATTCACCCCTCCACTTT.